This T cell receptor (beta chain) is from a study of Ad26.COV2.S vaccination and SARS-CoV-2 variants (dated by TCRdb to about 2021). Background for the entire study: Vaccine-arm donors came from COV1001, a multicentre, randomized, double-blind, placebo-controlled phase I-IIa trial of Ad26.COV2.S in healthy adults. Dosing of Ad26.COV2.S was intramuscular, at either 5x10^10 or 1x10^11 viral particles, delivered as one shot or as two shots spaced 56 days apart. Sequencing of the TCRbeta repertoire served to evaluate the specificity and breadth of SARS-CoV-2-reactive T cell receptors following Ad26.COV2.S vaccination. The TCR-sequenced set comprised approximately 30 samples: around 20 Ad26.COV2.S vaccine recipients, 5 placebo recipients and 8 SARS-CoV-2 convalescent individuals. Trial participants were randomized into five groups of five, in which low-dose or high-dose Ad26.COV2.S was given once or twice, or placebo was given on both occasions. Investigators remained blinded to trial group allocation during experiments and outcome assessment. The study at large found these results: Comparable non-spike TCR breadth was observed between vaccine and placebo recipients, consistent with only spike being contained in the vaccine. It was noted by the authors that total T cell responses may have been underestimated by the TCR breadth and depth analyses. The study lacked the statistical power to compare responses across vaccine doses or regimens. After vaccination, substantial breadth of spike-specific CD8+ and CD4+ T cell responses was reported. Spike-specific TCR breadth was higher in Ad26.COV2.S recipients than in placebo recipients (P = 0.0014).

TCRbeta CDR3 regions were sequenced with the immunoSEQ Assay. After extraction, genomic DNA underwent amplification by bias-controlled multiplex PCR, followed by high-throughput sequencing. In the authors' own workflow: To quantify the absolute abundance of every unique TCRbeta CDR3 region, sequences were collapsed and filtered. T cell fraction was estimated by normalizing TCRbeta template counts to usable DNA, with usable DNA measured through amplification of reference genes found in all nucleated cells. Repertoire TCRs were annotated as SARS-CoV-2-specific by exact matching of V gene, CDR3 amino acid sequence and J gene to a known reactive TCR set. The reference SARS-CoV-2 TCR set was derived from MIRA and filtered for enrichment in COVID-19-positive ImmuneCODE repertoires, a step that removed public or cross-reactive TCRs. Drawing on the MIRA antigens, annotated TCRs were analysed further at the level of specific ORF or position within ORF. Breadth was defined as the number of annotated unique rearrangements divided by the total number of unique productive rearrangements, and depth was defined as the summed frequency of the annotated unique rearrangements. TCR breadth was compared between groups using two-sided Wilcoxon rank-sum tests. Sourced from immuneACCESS, this table was stored by TCRdb with only in-frame sequences that have V and J called. A share of the clones is absent; for the studies checked, an unresolved V gene accounts for under half, and the remainder has no known explanation. V, J and clone size were drawn from that table, and D and trimming were deduced from the DNA. The sample table contains 350,000 to 500,000 clones; only one count was recorded for 90% of them. Together, the top ten hold under 4.5% of the sample.

As regards this clone: The specificity of this receptor is unknown. No clone much larger than this one lies a single base away; base qualities are absent.

The treatment or condition label corresponds to: some 20 received Ad26.COV2.S at low or high dose, single or two shots; five or six received placebo; per-sample allocation not given. Repertoires of vaccine and placebo recipients were sequenced from samples collected on day 63 after the first injection. Cohort 1b enrolled about two dozen adults aged 18-55 years at a single site in Boston, USA, between 29 July and 7 August 2020. Ad26.COV2.S was a replication-incompetent adenovirus type 26 vector that expressed a prefusion-stabilized SARS-CoV-2 spike protein derived from the original Wuhan strain. The sequences come from peripheral blood, collected in a trial of Ad26.COV2.S vaccine versus placebo. The source of this sequence is a person between 18 and 65 years old who received the Ad26.COV2.S COVID-19 vaccine or a placebo.

The CDR3 region reads CASRKTDRVYYGYTF. The DNA sequence is given as TGTGCCAGCAGGAAAACGGACAGGGTTTACTATGGCTACACCTTC. Here the chain combines TRBV6-5 and TRBJ1-2; 8 bases in the middle match TRBD1. Relative to germline, V is missing 6 bases and J is missing 3 bases, with 9 bases of the junction outside any gene match. The germline V gene gives CDR1 as MNHEY and CDR2 as SVGAGI. The CDR3 spans 15 residues, from the cysteine through the phenylalanine. Only the CDR3 portion is preserved as DNA: 45 bases, with reading frame beginning at the first base.